These 9 T cell receptor beta chains share one sample of origin, sequenced in a study of immune cell composition in non-small cell lung cancer. Normal lung was sampled as far from the tumour as possible, at least 3 cm. Only in-frame clones appear in the TCRdb table, and some are missing; sequencing was by immunoSEQ multiplex PCR. This sample has over 1,500 clones, with 70% found just once. Sequenced sample: non-adjacent lung tissue. These receptors were obtained from a human donor with non-small cell lung cancer.

The V call is TRBV6-6, the J call TRBJ2-7; D is possibly TRBD1 (5 bases). CDR3 size: 16 residues. The V gene's germline CDR1 is MNHNY and CDR2 SVGAGI (reference sequence). V was trimmed by 6 bases and J by 0 bases, leaving 18 bases between them. CDR3: CASSSGHPGNSYEQYF. CDR3 DNA: TGTGCCAGCAGCTCCGGACATCCTGGGAACTCCTACGAGCAGTACTTC.

The chain combines TRBV5-4 with TRBJ2-5, with TRBD2 matching over 14 bases. The V gene's germline CDR1 is SGHNT and CDR2 YYREEE (reference sequence). This CDR3 is built from 16 residues. Trimming at V came to 2 bases and at J to 2 bases, leaving 2 bases not matched to a gene. CDR3 loop: CASSFRLAGGQETQYF. CDR3 coding DNA: TGTGCCAGCAGCTTCAGACTAGCGGGGGGGCAAGAGACCCAGTACTTC. The variable domain in full, with the rest retrieved from reference TRBV5-4 and TRBJ2-5, is ETGVTQSPTHLIKTRGQQVTLRCSSQSGHNTVSWYQQALGQGPQFIFQYYREEENGRGNFPPRFSGLQFPNYSSELNVNALELDDSALYLCASSFRLAGGQETQYFGPGTRLLVL.

The chain carries TRBV28 and TRBJ2-5, with D maybe TRBD2 (7 bases). V was pared by 5 bases and J by 2 bases, with 15 bases between. Germline CDR1 is MDHEN and CDR2 is SYDVKM. The CDR3 is 15 residues long. CDR3 sequence reads: CASSALGGAQETQYF. The CDR3 nucleotides are TGTGCCAGCAGTGCACTAGGGGGGGCGCAAGAGACCCAGTACTTC.

This clone was counted only a few times. Other nucleotide sequences from this sample produce the same CDR3. The rearrangement joins TRBV5-4 to TRBJ1-2; possible D gene TRBD1, 6 bases. Germline V gene lookup returns CDR1 SGHNT and CDR2 YYREEE (reference sequence). CDR3 length equals 15 residues. V lost 4 bases to trimming and J lost 0 bases, with 13 bases between them. The CDR3 here is CASSLPPGANYGYTF. The DNA of the CDR3 is TGTGCCAGCAGCCTACCCCCAGGGGCTAACTATGGCTACACCTTC.

The chain joins TRBV6-5 to TRBJ1-5; D unresolved. The germline V gene encodes CDR1 MNHEY and CDR2 SVGAGI. CDR3 length: 15 amino acids. With 6 bases removed from V and 2 bases from J, the gap between germline ends came to 14 bases. CDR3 nucleotide sequence: TGTGCCAGCAGACAGAACCCGATGGGCAATCAGCCCCAGCATTTT. It codes for CASRQNPMGNQPQHF.

The gene calls are TRBV18 and TRBJ2-1; 8 bases are a match to TRBD2. CDR3 size: 15 residues. The ends lost 2 bases at V and 3 bases at J; junction bases unmatched: 3. CDR1 is KGHSH, CDR2 LQKENI, per germline. Here the CDR3 DNA reads TGTGCCAGCTCACCAAGCGGGGGAGACTACAATGAGCAGTTCTTC. It codes for CASSPSGGDYNEQFF.

This clone was counted only a few times. The J gene is TRBJ1-6, the V gene TRBV5-1; TRBD1 matches at 9 bases. CDR3 length equals 15 residues. Trimming removed 4 bases from V and 10 bases from J; junction bases left unmatched: 9. Germline V gives CDR1 SGHRS, CDR2 YFSETQ. The CDR3 loop is CASSPGQGINSPLHF. Written as DNA, the CDR3 is TGCGCCAGCAGCCCGGGACAGGGAATCAACTCACCCCTCCACTTT.

The chain uses TRBV5-6 and TRBJ1-2; 7 bases map to TRBD1. Germline values: CDR1 SGHDT, CDR2 YYEEEE. The CDR3 has 13 residues. The V gene end was trimmed by 4 bases and the J gene end by 8 bases; junction bases not matched to a gene: 8. The CDR3 region is CASSLRQGGGYTF. In nucleotides, the CDR3 is TGTGCCAGCAGCCTAAGACAGGGCGGGGGCTACACCTTC.

This clone was found a few times. This CDR3 reads CASSASAGRDEAFF. CDR3 nucleotide sequence: TGCGCCAGCAGCGCCTCTGCAGGGAGGGATGAAGCTTTCTTT. This chain connects TRBV5-1 to TRBJ1-1; D may be TRBD1 (5 bases). Looked up from germline, CDR1 is SGHRS and CDR2 is YFSETQ. CDR3 length: 14 residues. V was trimmed by 4 bases and J by 7 bases, leaving 17 bases between them.